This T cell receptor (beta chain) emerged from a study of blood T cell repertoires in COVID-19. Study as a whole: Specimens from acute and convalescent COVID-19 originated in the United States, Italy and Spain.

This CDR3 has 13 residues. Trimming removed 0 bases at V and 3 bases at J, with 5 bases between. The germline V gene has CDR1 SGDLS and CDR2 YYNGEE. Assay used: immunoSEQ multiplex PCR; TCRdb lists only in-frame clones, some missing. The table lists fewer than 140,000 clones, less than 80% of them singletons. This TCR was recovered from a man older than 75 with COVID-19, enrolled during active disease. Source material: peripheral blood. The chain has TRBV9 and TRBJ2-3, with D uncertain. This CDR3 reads CASSVGPTDTQYF. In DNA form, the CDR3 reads TGTGCCAGCAGCGTAGGGCCGACAGATACGCAGTATTTT.